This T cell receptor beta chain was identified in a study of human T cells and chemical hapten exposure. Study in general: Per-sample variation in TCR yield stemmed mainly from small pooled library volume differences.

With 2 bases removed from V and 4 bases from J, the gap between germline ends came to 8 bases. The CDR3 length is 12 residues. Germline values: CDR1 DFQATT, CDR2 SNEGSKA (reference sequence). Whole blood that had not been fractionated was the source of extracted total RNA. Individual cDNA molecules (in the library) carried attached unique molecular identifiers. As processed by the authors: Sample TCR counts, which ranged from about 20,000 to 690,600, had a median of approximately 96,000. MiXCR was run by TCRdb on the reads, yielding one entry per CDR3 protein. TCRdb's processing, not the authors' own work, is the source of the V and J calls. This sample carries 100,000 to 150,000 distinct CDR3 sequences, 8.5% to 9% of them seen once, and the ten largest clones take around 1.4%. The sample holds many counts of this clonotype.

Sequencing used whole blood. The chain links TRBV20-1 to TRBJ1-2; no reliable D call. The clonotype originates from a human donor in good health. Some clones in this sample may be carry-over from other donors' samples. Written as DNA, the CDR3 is TGCAGTGCTAGACTACCTGGCTATGGCTACACCTTC. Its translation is CSARLPGYGYTF.